The 29 T cell receptor beta chains presented below share a single source sample, sequenced in a study of shared clonotypes between healthy human individuals (TCRdb year 2020). CD8 naive samples consisted of CD45RO-negative cells that were positively selected for CCR7, yielding a CD45RA+CCR7+ population without TemRA cells. Library construction relied on the immunoSEQ multiplex PCR assay. The clones in this table, taken by TCRdb from immuneACCESS, are in-frame only. Not every clone is retained; where verified, under half of the shortfall comes from an unresolved V gene, and the cause of the rest is unknown. This sample is represented by about 2.1 million clones; about 93% of them were singletons. Together, the top ten hold approximately 1.7% of the sample. Sequenced material: naive CD8+ T cells from PBMCs. What this sample's cell subset or site label stands for: CD45RA+CCR7+. Receptors were obtained from a man younger than 35 in good health. Some clones in this sample may be carry-over from other donors' samples.

The chain carries TRBV7-8 and TRBJ1-5, with D possibly matching TRBD1 (5 bases). This CDR3 has 14 amino acids. The germline V gene has CDR1 SGHVS and CDR2 FQNEAQ. The V gene lost 1 base and the J gene lost 7 bases, with 11 bases spanning the gap. CDR3 coding DNA: TGTGCCAGCAGCTTAGTCCCGGGGGAACAGCCCCAGCATTTT. Translating it yields CASSLVPGEQPQHF.

V and J are TRBV9 and TRBJ2-1, with D possibly TRBD2 on 5 matching bases. Germline V lookup: CDR1 SGDLS, CDR2 YYNGEE. The CDR3 is 14 amino acids. V was cut by 0 bases and J by 10 bases, with 14 bases left in between. CDR3 sequence (DNA): TGTGCCAGCAGCGTAGGCGGGTCGACGGGGGAGCAGTTCTTC. It encodes CASSVGGSTGEQFF.

This sequence joins TRBV7-9 and TRBJ1-1; 7 positions match TRBD1. In germline, CDR1 is SEHNR, CDR2 FQNEAQ (reference sequence). The CDR3 is made up of 15 amino acids. J gave up 1 base and V 9 bases, and 11 bases lay outside the gene matches. The CDR3 sequence: CARDPMTGRNTEAFF. The CDR3 bases are TGTGCCAGGGACCCAATGACAGGGCGGAACACTGAAGCTTTCTTT.

This CDR3 is CASSLGTSGRRSYNEQFF. DNA for the CDR3: TGTGCCAGCAGCCTCGGGACTAGCGGGAGGAGGTCCTACAATGAGCAGTTCTTC. The rearrangement uses TRBV5-6 and TRBJ2-1; 15 nucleotides match TRBD2. Germline V gene data show CDR1 as SGHDT and CDR2 as YYEEEE. The CDR3 has 18 amino acids. Trimming cost V 4 bases and J 1 base; bases outside gene matches: 6.

The genes are TRBV28 and TRBJ2-7; no definite D call. V was cut by 2 bases and J by 2 bases, with 22 bases left in between. In germline, CDR1 is MDHEN, CDR2 SYDVKM. The CDR3 is 18 residues long. The CDR3 spells CASSLASGHTLRTYEQYF. The CDR3 DNA reads TGTGCCAGCAGTTTAGCTTCGGGCCACACACTTAGGACCTACGAGCAGTACTTC.

Of note for this clone: This may stem from a read error, because a much larger clone lies one nucleotide away. The CDR3 here is CASSLGAHEQYF. CDR3 DNA: TGTGCCAGCAGCTTAGGGGCCCACGAGCAGTACTTC. The chain has TRBV13 and TRBJ2-7; no clear D gene. Germline V CDR1 and CDR2: PRHDT, FYEKMQ (reference sequence). Trimming left V 0 bases short and J 5 bases short, with 5 bases between. There are 12 residues in the CDR3. Combining the CDR3 with reference TRBV13 and TRBJ2-7 gives the whole variable domain AAGVIQSPRHLIKEKRETATLKCYPIPRHDTVYWYQQGPGQDPQFLISFYEKMQSDKGSIPDRFSAQQFSDYHSELNMSSLELGDSALYFCASSLGAHEQYFGPGTRLTVT.

The V and J genes are TRBV28 and TRBJ2-2, with D unresolved. The CDR3 is made up of 13 amino acids. V dropped 4 bases and J dropped 14 bases, with 17 bases sitting between them. Germline V CDR1 and CDR2: MDHEN, SYDVKM. The chain's CDR3 is CASSYHTSLSLFF. The CDR3 bases are TGTGCCAGCAGTTATCATACCTCTCTCTCTCTGTTTTTT.

The CDR3, as DNA: TGTGCCAGTAGTAAAGACAGGGGGTATCAGCCCCAGCATTTT. Protein product: CASSKDRGYQPQHF. V and J are TRBV19 and TRBJ1-5; 9 bases line up with TRBD1. The trim removed 4 bases at V and 5 bases at J, leaving 3 bases unmatched. The germline CDR1 and CDR2 sequences are LNHDA and SQIVND (reference sequence). The CDR3 length is 14 residues.

Written as DNA, the CDR3 is TGTGCCAGCAGCTTATACCGGGACCCCACAGATACGCAGTATTTT. As protein: CASSLYRDPTDTQYF. The chain is built from TRBV11-2 and TRBJ2-3, with D perhaps assigned TRBD1 or TRBD2 (5 bases each). Per the germline V gene, CDR1 is SGHAT and CDR2 is FQNNGV. V was shortened by 2 bases and J by 2 bases, with 11 bases between the two germline ends. The CDR3 runs 15 residues. The variable domain in full, with the rest retrieved from reference TRBV11-2 and TRBJ2-3, is EAGVAQSPRYKIIEKRQSVAFWCNPISGHATLYWYQQILGQGPKLLIQFQNNGVVDDSQLPKDRFSAERLKGVDSTLKIQPAKLEDSAVYLCASSLYRDPTDTQYFGPGTRLTVL.

The chain combines TRBV2 with TRBJ1-4; 9 nucleotides align to TRBD1. This CDR3 has 17 amino acids. The V gene end was trimmed by 6 bases and the J gene end by 6 bases; junction bases not matched to a gene: 14. Germline CDR1 is SNHLY and CDR2 is FYNNEI. The chain's CDR3 is CASSAGTGNSRYEKLFF. The CDR3, as DNA: TGTGCCAGCAGCGCCGGGACAGGGAACAGTCGTTATGAAAAACTGTTTTTT.

The J gene is TRBJ2-1, the V gene TRBV13; 10 nucleotides align to TRBD1. The germline V gene has CDR1 PRHDT and CDR2 FYEKMQ (reference sequence). The CDR3 consists of 15 residues. Losses at the gene ends were 5 bases for V and 7 bases for J; bases not matched to a gene: 8. The CDR3 loop is CASSHKGQGRNEQFF. The CDR3 nucleotides are TGTGCCAGCAGCCATAAGGGACAGGGGAGGAATGAGCAGTTCTTC.

Here the CDR3 reads CASYSGDRGILAEAFF. The CDR3 nucleotides are TGCGCCAGCTATTCCGGAGACAGGGGAATATTGGCTGAAGCTTTCTTT. The rearrangement uses TRBV5-1 and TRBJ1-1, with 8 bases aligning to TRBD1. Germline lookup yields CDR1 SGHRS and CDR2 YFSETQ. V shed 7 bases and J 6 bases; nucleotides not matched to a gene: 17. This CDR3 is built from 16 residues.

The rearrangement uses TRBV4-1 and TRBJ2-2; 9 positions agree with TRBD1. Germline CDR1 is MGHRA and CDR2 is YSYEKL. The J segment lost 5 bases and the V segment lost 6 bases, leaving 10 bases of the junction unmatched. CDR3 size: 16 residues. CDR3 nucleotide sequence: TGCGCCAGCAGACCACAACCGGGACAGGGTACCGGGGAGCTGTTTTTT. This sequence encodes CASRPQPGQGTGELFF.

V usage is TRBV7-9 and J usage is TRBJ2-1; D is undetermined. Trimming removed 4 bases at V and 8 bases at J, with 6 bases between. CDR1 SEHNR and CDR2 FQNEAQ come from the germline V gene (reference sequence). The CDR3 runs 11 residues. As DNA, the CDR3 is TGTGCCAGCAGCTATTCCTATGAGCAGTTCTTC. It specifies CASSYSYEQFF.

The genes are TRBV19 and TRBJ1-5; D ambiguous. Germline CDR1 is LNHDA and CDR2 is SQIVND (reference sequence). The V and J ends lost 5 bases and 3 bases respectively, with 17 bases between them. The CDR3 length is 16 residues. CDR3 region: CASSPGPLGFNQPQHF. In DNA, the CDR3 is TGTGCCAGTAGTCCCGGACCCTTGGGTTTCAATCAGCCCCAGCATTTT.

The chain carries TRBV11-2 and TRBJ1-3; a weak D match, TRBD1 (6 bases). The germline V gene encodes CDR1 SGHAT and CDR2 FQNNGV. Trimming stripped 0 bases from V and 4 bases from J, with 19 bases between. This CDR3 region has 18 residues. CDR3 DNA: TGTGCCAGCAGCTTAGACAACAGGGTAGAAGATTCCGGAAACACCATATATTTT. It specifies CASSLDNRVEDSGNTIYF.

This clone was detected once. This chain links TRBV9 with TRBJ1-4; tentatively, D is TRBD1 (5 bases). Per germline, CDR1 SGDLS and CDR2 YYNGEE. CDR3 length: 18 amino acids. With 4 bases removed from V and 6 bases from J, the gap between germline ends came to 25 bases. DNA for the CDR3: TGTGCCAGCAGCCCTTCCGGGGGGACCTTCGGGGCCTATGAAAAACTGTTTTTT. Its protein is CASSPSGGTFGAYEKLFF. The complete variable domain, with remaining parts taken from reference TRBV9 and TRBJ1-4, reads DSGVTQTPKHLITATGQRVTLRCSPRSGDLSVYWYQQSLDQGLQFLIQYYNGEERAKGNILERFSAQQFPDLHSELNLSSLELGDSALYFCASSPSGGTFGAYEKLFFGSGTQLSVL.

This clone was seen once. The gene calls are TRBV9 and TRBJ2-2; either TRBD1 or TRBD2 may supply D (5 bases each). Germline CDR1 SGDLS, CDR2 YYNGEE. This CDR3 comprises 16 residues. V dropped 1 base and J dropped 4 bases, with 14 bases sitting between them. The CDR3 DNA is TGTGCCAGCAGCGTATTTGAGGGGACGGGCACCGGGGAGCTGTTTTTT. It translates to CASSVFEGTGTGELFF. The whole variable domain, remainder taken from reference TRBV9 and TRBJ2-2, is DSGVTQTPKHLITATGQRVTLRCSPRSGDLSVYWYQQSLDQGLQFLIQYYNGEERAKGNILERFSAQQFPDLHSELNLSSLELGDSALYFCASSVFEGTGTGELFFGEGSRLTVL.

This clone was recorded only once. The chain recombines TRBV7-6 with TRBJ2-2, with D possibly matching TRBD2 (5 bases). CDR3 length: 19 amino acids. The germline V gene encodes CDR1 SGHVS and CDR2 FNYEAQ. Trimming cost V 2 bases and J 1 base, with 20 bases left between them. CDR3 sequence (DNA): TGTGCCAGCAGCTTATTAGGGTCCCACTTGGCGGGGAACACCGGGGAGCTGTTTTTT. Protein sequence: CASSLLGSHLAGNTGELFF.

The V call is TRBV5-6, the J call TRBJ2-3; 9 nucleotides align to TRBD2. Germline values: CDR1 SGHDT, CDR2 YYEEEE. There are 17 residues in the CDR3. V shed 1 base and J 5 bases; nucleotides not matched to a gene: 11. The CDR3 DNA reads as TGTGCCAGCAGCTTGTGGGCTAGCGGGGCCACAGAAGATACGCAGTATTTT. It encodes CASSLWASGATEDTQYF.

This chain uses TRBV23-1 with TRBJ2-7; D is unresolved. TRBV23-1 is an ORF for which the function is uncertain. The CDR3 consists of 16 residues. V was cut by 2 bases and J by 0 bases, with 14 bases left in between. The CDR3 loop reads CASSQTSRSPSYEQYF. Written as DNA, the CDR3 is TGCGCCAGCAGTCAAACAAGTAGAAGCCCCTCCTACGAGCAGTACTTC.

The CDR3 here is CATSREGEVPYNEQFF. DNA of the CDR3: TGTGCCACCAGCAGAGAGGGAGAAGTCCCCTACAATGAGCAGTTCTTC. The genes are TRBV15 and TRBJ2-1; a weak D match, TRBD2 (5 bases). This CDR3 contains 16 residues. The germline gives CDR1 LNHNV, CDR2 YYDKDF (reference sequence). The V end lost 0 bases, the J end lost 2 bases, and 11 bases lay between the germline ends.

This chain connects TRBV6-5 to TRBJ1-1; no firm D call. CDR1 MNHEY and CDR2 SVGAGI come from the germline V gene. V was pared by 5 bases and J by 2 bases, with 9 bases between. The CDR3 contains 13 residues. CDR3 protein: CASSVGSNTEAFF. CDR3 DNA sequence: TGTGCCAGCAGTGTGGGTAGCAACACTGAAGCTTTCTTT.

This chain links TRBV6-5 with TRBJ2-2; 9 nucleotides match TRBD1. This CDR3 has 15 residues. J gave up 4 bases and V 4 bases, and 4 bases lay outside the gene matches. The germline CDR1 and CDR2 sequences are MNHEY and SVGAGI. CDR3 in amino acids: CASSLEQGATGELFF. Here the CDR3 DNA reads TGTGCCAGCAGTTTGGAACAGGGGGCCACCGGGGAGCTGTTTTTT.

The rearrangement uses TRBV27 and TRBJ1-2; D is possibly TRBD1 (5 bases). Germline values: CDR1 MNHEY, CDR2 SMNVEV (reference sequence). There are 13 residues in the CDR3. V was shortened by 3 bases and J by 8 bases, with 13 bases between the two germline ends. This CDR3 is CASSFLSGEGYTF. The CDR3 nucleotides are TGTGCCAGCAGTTTTTTGTCGGGGGAGGGCTACACCTTC.

About this clone: Different DNA sequences within this sample yield the same CDR3. The chain combines TRBV6-5 with TRBJ1-3; perhaps TRBD1 as D (5 bases). Deletions cut 4 bases from V and 4 bases from J, with 8 bases between. The CDR3 covers 13 residues. Germline V gene sequence: CDR1 MNHEY, CDR2 SVGAGI. The CDR3 here is CASSSRTGNTIYF. CDR3 in DNA: TGTGCCAGCAGTTCGAGGACAGGAAACACCATATATTTT.

The chain links TRBV27 to TRBJ2-1, with 10 bases fitting TRBD1. This CDR3 is built from 15 residues. The V and J ends lost 5 bases and 3 bases, in that order; junction bases with no gene match: 4. Germline CDR1 and CDR2: MNHEY and SMNVEV (reference sequence). The CDR3 here is CASSPRTGGYNEQFF. The CDR3, as DNA: TGTGCCAGCAGTCCACGGACAGGGGGCTACAATGAGCAGTTCTTC.

This chain uses TRBV5-1 with TRBJ2-1; D is ambiguous. V dropped 0 bases and J dropped 8 bases, with 6 bases sitting between them. The germline V gene has CDR1 SGHRS and CDR2 YFSETQ. The CDR3 consists of 12 residues. DNA for the CDR3: TGCGCCAGCAGCTTGGAAAACTATGAGCAGTTCTTC. Translation: CASSLENYEQFF.

V is TRBV30 and J is TRBJ2-7; 11 positions match TRBD1. CDR1 is GTSNPN and CDR2 is SVGIG in the germline V gene (reference sequence). The CDR3 has 15 residues. V lost 4 bases to trimming and J lost 2 bases; unmatched junction nucleotides: 7. CDR3 sequence: CAWTLGTGGTYEQYF. The CDR3 DNA sequence: TGTGCCTGGACCCTCGGGACAGGGGGGACCTACGAGCAGTACTTC.